This T cell receptor (beta chain) was profiled in a study of response to subunit inactivated influenza vaccine. The study, taken as a whole, reports: That few new T cells are recruited by each seasonal influenza vaccination was the authors' suggestion.

TCRdb called the RT-PCR reads again in MiXCR, with one record for every CDR3 protein. The sample lists roughly 290,000 distinct CDR3 sequences; 21% were seen once. Germline V CDR1 and CDR2: SNHLY, FYNNEI. V lost 2 bases to trimming and J lost 6 bases, with 17 bases between them. This CDR3 contains 16 residues. A remark on this clonotype: The antigen is undetermined.

This chain uses TRBV2 with TRBJ2-1; tentatively, D is TRBD1 or TRBD2 (6 bases each). The sequenced sample was PBMCs from blood, obtained about 19 months after vaccination. This TCR was recovered from a man between 50 and 70 years old who received an inactivated influenza vaccine. The CDR3 spells CASSEWTSGAGNEQFF. CDR3 bases: TGTGCCAGCAGTGAATGGACCTCGGGGGCCGGCAATGAGCAGTTCTTC.